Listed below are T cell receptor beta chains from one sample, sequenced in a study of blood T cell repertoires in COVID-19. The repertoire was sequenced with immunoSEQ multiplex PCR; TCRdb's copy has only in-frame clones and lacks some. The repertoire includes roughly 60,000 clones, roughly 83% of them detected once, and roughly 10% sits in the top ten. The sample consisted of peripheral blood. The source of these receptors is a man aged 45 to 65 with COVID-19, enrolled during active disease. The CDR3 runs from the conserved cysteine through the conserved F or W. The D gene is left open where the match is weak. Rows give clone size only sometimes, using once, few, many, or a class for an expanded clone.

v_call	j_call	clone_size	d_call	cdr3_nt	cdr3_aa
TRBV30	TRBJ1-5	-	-	TGTGCCTGGAGTGACGGGTTGAGCAATCAGCCCCAGCATTTT	CAWSDGLSNQPQHF
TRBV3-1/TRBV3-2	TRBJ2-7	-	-	TGTGCCAGCAGCCCCAGGTCCTACGAGCAGTACTTC	CASSPRSYEQYF
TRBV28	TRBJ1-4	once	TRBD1	TGTGCCAGTGGACAGGGGGCGGGTGAAAAACTGTTTTTT	CASGQGAGEKLFF
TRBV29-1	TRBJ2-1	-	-	TGCAGCGCGTCCGGGAGCCGGACCTACAATGAGCAGTTCTTC	CSASGSRTYNEQFF
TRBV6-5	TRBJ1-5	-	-	TGTGCCAGCTGGGTAGGCGGGGGCAATCAGCCCCAGCATTTT	CASWVGGGNQPQHF
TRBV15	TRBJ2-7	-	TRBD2	TGTGCCACCAGCAGCGGGACTAGCGGGAACTGGCTGTACTTC	CATSSGTSGNWLYF
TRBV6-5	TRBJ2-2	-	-	TGTGCCAGCAGTTTAGGCCAGGGTAACACCGGGGAGCTGTTTTTT	CASSLGQGNTGELFF
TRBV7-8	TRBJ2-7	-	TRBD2	TGTGCCAGCAGCTTGGGGACTAGCACCTACGAGCAGTACTTC	CASSLGTSTYEQYF
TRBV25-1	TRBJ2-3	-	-	TGTGCCAGCAGTGAGAGGGCAGATAGCACAGATACGCAGTATTTT	CASSERADSTDTQYF
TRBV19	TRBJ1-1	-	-	TGTGCCAGTAGTACTAGGACAACGAACACTGAAGCTTTCTTT	CASSTRTTNTEAFF
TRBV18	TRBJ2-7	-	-	TGTGCCAGCTCACCAAGGGGTATCCACGAGCAGTACTTC	CASSPRGIHEQYF
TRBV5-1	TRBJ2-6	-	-	TGCGCCAGCAGCGTTTACTCTGGGGCCAACGTCCTGACTTTC	CASSVYSGANVLTF